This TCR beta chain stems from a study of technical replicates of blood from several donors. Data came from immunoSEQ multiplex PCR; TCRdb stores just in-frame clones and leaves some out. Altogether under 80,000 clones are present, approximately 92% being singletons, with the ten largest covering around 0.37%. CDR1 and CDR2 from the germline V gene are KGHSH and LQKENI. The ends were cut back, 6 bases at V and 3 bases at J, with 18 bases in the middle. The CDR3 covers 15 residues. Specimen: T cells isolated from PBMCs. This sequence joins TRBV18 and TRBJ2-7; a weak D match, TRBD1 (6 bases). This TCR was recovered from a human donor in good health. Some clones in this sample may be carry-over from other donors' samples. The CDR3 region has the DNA TGTGCCAGCTCTATCCAACAGGGTGGCTACTACGAGCAGTACTTC. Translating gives CASSIQQGGYYEQYF.